This T cell receptor (beta chain) appears in the sequencing data of a study of blood T cell repertoires in COVID-19. Study information: COVID-19 samples, acute and convalescent, were from the United States, Italy and Spain. PBMCs, B-cell-depleted T cells, or T cells were the source of the cDNA or gDNA that made up the material.

This CDR3 comprises 18 residues. The germline CDR1 and CDR2 sequences are MRHNA and SNTAGT. V was trimmed by 6 bases and J by 2 bases, leaving 23 bases between them. The authors' processing: Researchers report that nucleated cell counts were estimated from reference gene primer amplification. Some clones are missing from TCRdb's copy, which holds only in-frame ones; the method was immunoSEQ multiplex PCR. That table gives V, J and clone size, and the DNA gave D and trimming. The data contain 60,000 to 75,000 clones, about 91% of them singletons. This TCR derives from a man aged 35 to 55 with COVID-19, enrolled during active disease. The sequenced sample consisted of peripheral blood. The chain employs TRBV6-4 and TRBJ1-3; the D is unclear. CDR3 amino acids: CASSLLSLEPVAGNTIYF. DNA of the CDR3: TGTGCCAGCAGCCTACTCTCCTTGGAGCCGGTTGCTGGAAACACCATATATTTT.